The 6 T cell receptor beta chains presented below share a single source sample, sequenced in a study of identical twins. TCRdb ran MiXCR on the 5' RACE reads and lists one entry per CDR3 protein. Of just over 500,000 distinct CDR3 sequences listed, about 20% are singletons. This sample also belongs to another study, concerning T cells expressing NK-cell markers.

Sequencing used CD4+ T cells sorted from blood. Every receptor here comes from a woman younger than 35 in good health.

The rearrangement uses TRBV14 and TRBJ2-3; tentative D call: TRBD2 (6 bases). CDR3 length: 14 amino acids. Germline-derived CDR1 and CDR2 are SGHDN and FVKESK. Between the trimmed V and J ends, which lost 4 bases and 7 bases, there was a span of 15 bases. The CDR3 region is CASSLADTKNTQYF. The DNA for the CDR3 is TGTGCCAGCAGCCTAGCGGACACTAAGAATACGCAGTATTTT.

This clonotype occurred a few times. V is TRBV5-5 and J is TRBJ2-1; 7 bases line up with TRBD2. The junction had 9 bases not matched to a gene; V was cut back by 3 bases and J by 6 bases. Per germline, CDR1 SGHKS and CDR2 YYEKEE (reference sequence). This CDR3 region has 15 residues. The CDR3 loop reads CASSSGEGKLNEQFF. The CDR3, as DNA: TGTGCCAGCAGCTCGGGGGAGGGGAAACTCAATGAGCAGTTCTTC.

This clonotype was seen many times. The chain uses TRBV10-3 and TRBJ2-7; TRBD2 matches at 13 bases. Germline V gives CDR1 ENHRY, CDR2 SYGVKD. V lost 1 base to trimming and J lost 4 bases; unmatched junction nucleotides: 10. The CDR3 covers 18 residues. As DNA, the CDR3 is TGTGCCATCAGTGAGTTACGGACTAGCGGGAGATCGGGATACGAGCAGTACTTC. Protein: CAISELRTSGRSGYEQYF.

This clonotype turned up a few times. The chain recombines TRBV20-1 with TRBJ2-7; unclear D gene. Germline V lookup: CDR1 DFQATT, CDR2 SNEGSKA (reference sequence). The CDR3 extends over 15 amino acids. V was cut by 3 bases and J by 5 bases, with 20 bases left in between. The CDR3 DNA reads as TGCAGTGCTAGCAGAATAGGGAAAGGTCCTGACGAGCAGTACTTC. Amino acids: CSASRIGKGPDEQYF.

This clonotype has just a few counts. The CDR3 protein is CASSTTHTQYF. DNA for the CDR3: TGTGCCAGCAGTACGACCCATACGCAGTATTTT. V and J are TRBV12-3 or TRBV12-4 and TRBJ2-3; D not resolved. Trimming pared 5 bases from V and 7 bases from J, leaving 7 bases between. The CDR3 extends over 11 amino acids.

This clonotype was picked up many times. J is TRBJ1-1 and V is TRBV5-1; D possibly corresponds to TRBD1 (5 bases). Per germline, CDR1 SGHRS and CDR2 YFSETQ. This CDR3 has 15 residues. Trimming shortened V by 1 base and J by 1 base, and 11 bases separated the two germline ends. CDR3 residues: CASSLLMQGNTEAFF. CDR3 DNA: TGCGCCAGCAGCTTGCTTATGCAGGGGAACACTGAAGCTTTCTTT.